The T cell receptor beta chain under discussion was sequenced for a study of control samples from healthy donors and cancer patients. Losses at the gene ends were 0 bases for V and 9 bases for J; bases not matched to a gene: 9. The CDR3 is made up of 18 amino acids. The germline gives CDR1 SGHTA, CDR2 FQGTGA. Sequenced by immunoSEQ multiplex PCR; TCRdb stores in-frame clones only, minus some. In the table there are about 180,000 clones, around 90% of which are singletons. V gene TRBV7-3 combines with J gene TRBJ2-6; 12 positions agree with TRBD1. The sequencing sample was made of blood. The sequence came from a woman in her fifties or sixties in good health. As DNA, the CDR3 is TGTGCCAGCAGCTTAACTGGGGACAGGGGGCGCGCAGTCAACGTCCTGACTTTC. Protein: CASSLTGDRGRAVNVLTF.